This entry lists 2 T cell receptor beta chains sequenced from one sample in a study of human T cells and chemical hapten exposure. TCRdb re-called the RACE reads through MiXCR, storing one row per CDR3 protein. The table has 270,000 or so distinct CDR3 sequences, about 7.7% seen once; the top ten hold 1.2%. As to time point: pre-sensitization, week 0. Regarding treatment: therapeutic diphenylcyclopropenone sensitization with weekly scalp DPC. Source: whole blood, taken in connection with sensitization to the hapten diphenylcyclopropenone (DPC). These TCRs come from a man aged 18-30 years with alopecia areata. Some clones in this sample may be carry-over from other donors' samples.

This clonotype has just a few counts. This chain connects TRBV29-1 to TRBJ2-5; a possible D gene is TRBD2 (5 bases). Trimming removed 4 bases from V and 2 bases from J, with 11 bases in between. The CDR3 loop spans 13 amino acids. CDR1 SQVTM and CDR2 ANQGSEA come from the germline V gene. Here the CDR3 DNA reads TGCAGCGTTGGGGCAGGACTTCAAGAGACCCAGTACTTC. Translated: CSVGAGLQETQYF.

The sample holds a few counts of this clonotype. The CDR3 is CASSLVGGNEQFF. DNA of the CDR3: TGTGCCAGCAGCTTAGTGGGGGGCAATGAGCAGTTCTTC. The chain joins TRBV11-3 to TRBJ2-1; maybe TRBD2 (6 bases). V lost 1 base and J lost 6, with 7 bases in between. Germline CDR1 reads SGHNT; CDR2 reads YENEEA. This CDR3 is 13 amino acids long.